This T cell receptor beta chain was documented in a study of blood T cell repertoires in COVID-19 (dated by TCRdb to the early 2020s). Study-wide context: Samples from collaborators originated in the United States, Italy and Spain and spanned both the acute and convalescent phases of COVID-19. The material from the prospective study consisted of cDNA or gDNA derived from T cells, B-cell-depleted T cells, or PBMCs. The dataset comprised deeply sampled blood TCRbeta repertoires from subjects exposed to, actively infected with, or recovered from COVID-19. The repertoires were made available in a free public database intended to serve as a resource for research on the immune response to SARS-CoV-2. The samples were drawn from the first 160 participants of the ongoing ImmuneRACE study and from some 1,300 subjects provided by 6 global collaborators. A de-identified subject ID, COVID-19 status, age in years and sex were almost always included in the sample metadata. Where available, HLA class I and class II types were taken from metadata supplied by the sample provider and were not determined by assay-based typing. Summary of the overall study and its limitations: The quantity of clinical and demographic metadata differed by source and by participant and was supplied without curation.

Including cysteine and phenylalanine, the CDR3 has 15 amino acids. CDR3 DNA is the only sequence kept; it has 45 bases, read in frame from the first base. Per the germline V gene, SGHRS is the CDR1 and YFSETQ is the CDR2. Here V drops 1 base and J drops 2 bases, and the junction holds 3 bases not matched to any gene. A note on this clone: It lacks a known antigen. Within one base of it there is no much larger clone, and no base qualities were kept. This sample includes further DNA sequences coding for the same CDR3.

Collaborating institutions collected whole blood in K2EDTA tubes following their own protocols. For TCRbeta analysis, collaborators shipped samples as frozen whole blood, isolated PBMCs, or DNA extracted from either of those sample types. TCRbeta CDR3 regions were amplified from genomic DNA by means of the immunoSEQ Assay, a bias-controlled multiplex PCR. The original methods were these. Within the assay, amplification of reference gene primers was used to estimate how many nucleated cells each sample contained. To quantify the absolute abundance of each unique TCRbeta CDR3 rearrangement, sequence reads were collapsed and filtered. For each sample, productive Simpson clonality was calculated by taking the square root of Simpson's diversity index across productive rearrangements. The table comes from immuneACCESS by way of TCRdb, which keeps in-frame sequences with V and J called. Part of the clones is missing from these tables; in studies checked, under half for an unresolved V gene and the rest for unknown reasons. That table gives V, J and clone size, and the DNA gave D and trimming. This sample has 100,000 or so clones in its table, and just over 90% of those were observed once. The ten largest clones take up less than 5% of the sample.

The chain is assembled from TRBV5-1 and TRBJ2-1; 7 central nucleotides agree with TRBD2. Material: peripheral blood. The sequence was collected from a woman between 50 and 59 years old in a cohort sampled during active COVID-19. The base sequence is TGCGCCAGCAGCTTGCTGGCGGGGGCCTACAATGAGCAGTTCTTC. This is translated as CASSLLAGAYNEQFF.